This TCR beta chain was recorded in a study of T-cell reconstitution after alpha-beta-depleted transplantation in children. Researchers prepared the TCRbeta library using unique molecular identifiers, the study reports. In TCRdb, the PCR reads were re-called with MiXCR into one record per CDR3 protein. The sample lists around 250,000 distinct CDR3 sequences; more than 8% were seen once. This clonotype showed up many times. Germline-derived CDR1 and CDR2 are SNHLY and FYNNEI. This CDR3 has 13 residues. Trimming shortened V by 2 bases and J by 5 bases, and 10 bases separated the two germline ends. The V and J genes are TRBV2 and TRBJ2-7; D perhaps matches TRBD1 (5 bases). Sample: PBMCs from the stem cell graft donor, taken from the stem cell graft. The source of this sequence is a human donor who donated a stem cell graft to a child with SCID. The CDR3, as DNA: TGTGCCAGCAGTGAAAGGAAGGGGCACGAGCAGTACTTC. This codes for CASSERKGHEQYF. The whole variable domain, filled in from reference TRBV2 and TRBJ2-7, reads EPEVTQTPSHQVTQMGQEVILRCVPISNHLYFYWYRQILGQKVEFLVSFYNNEISEKSEIFDDQFSVERPDGSNFTLKIRSTKLEDSAMYFCASSERKGHEQYFGPGTRLTVT.